The present T cell receptor (beta chain) was sequenced within a study of identical twins. This clonotype came up a few times. The antigen is unknown. MiXCR was run by TCRdb on the 5' RACE reads, yielding one entry per CDR3 protein. Of approximately 250,000 distinct CDR3 sequences listed, 6.5% are singletons. Broader study findings: Because invariant MAIT and iNKT cells could be present, zero-insertion analyses could be partly confounded.

This same sample was also part of a study on T cells expressing NK-cell markers.

The sequence came from a woman in her late teens or twenties in good health. Sequencing used CD8+ T cells sorted from blood.

Here the CDR3 DNA reads TGTGCCAGCAGTTTATCGGTCTGGCCTCCCGAACTGTTTTTT. Translation: CASSLSVWPPELFF. The chain joins TRBV27 to TRBJ1-4, with D uncertain. Germline CDR1 MNHEY, CDR2 SMNVEV (reference sequence). V was cut by 0 bases and J by 12 bases, with 14 bases left in between. This CDR3 region has 14 residues.